The T cell receptor (beta chain) described here comes from a study of OX40 agonist ivuxolimab in advanced cancers. For the wider study: Ivuxolimab, which targeted the costimulatory receptor OX40 (CD134), was an agonistic, fully human IgG2 monoclonal antibody. Prior anti-PD-1, anti-PD-L1 or anti-CTLA-4 therapy was permitted, and checkpoint inhibitors had been received by around 39% of dose-escalation patients. Peripheral TCRbeta sequencing was intended to test whether TCR sequence diversity was altered and clonal T-cell expansion was caused by ivuxolimab. The dose-escalation cohort was 82.7% male with a mean age of about 58 years, ranging from roughly 20 to 80. Intravenous ivuxolimab was administered to patients every 2 weeks at six dose levels: 0.01, 0.1, 0.3, 1.5, 3 and 10 mg/kg. Three dose-escalation patients achieved partial responses, one with hepatocellular carcinoma and two with cutaneous melanoma. Among the roughly 52 dose-escalation patients, approximately 20 had hepatocellular carcinoma, roughly 15 melanoma, 9 renal cell carcinoma and 9 head and neck cancer. The paper reports the monotherapy dose-escalation portion (N = 52 patients) of the phase I ivuxolimab trial.

Patients with autoimmune disease history or receiving systemic immunosuppression were excluded from the trial. Peripheral blood for TCR sequencing was drawn from every dose cohort at baseline, at cycle 4 day 1 and at cycle 7 day 1. The samples were drawn from a first-in-human, open-label, multicenter phase I dose-escalation trial of ivuxolimab. Adults with locally advanced or metastatic melanoma, renal cell carcinoma, hepatocellular carcinoma or head and neck squamous cell carcinoma were enrolled in the trial. Before TCR sequencing, CD4+ T cells and CD8+ T cells from peripheral blood were sorted into separate populations. The CDR3 contains 13 residues, cysteine and phenylalanine counted. The sequence is cut down to CDR3 DNA, 39 bases in frame from base 1. CDR1 and CDR2 are read off the germline V gene (reference sequence) as GTSNPN and SVGIG. V and J lose 3 bases and 5 bases, and a span of 11 bases separates them.

Details on this clone: Its specific antigen is unknown. Within one base of it there is no much larger clone, and no base qualities were kept.

Genomic DNA was isolated from the sorted cells so that the TCRbeta CDR3 region could be sequenced. The immunoSEQ Assay was used for sequencing of TCRbeta CDR3 regions. TCRdb took over this immuneACCESS table, retaining in-frame rearrangements with V and J assigned. Such tables are incomplete; in checked studies, under half of the missing clones stem from an unresolved V gene, and the remainder is unexplained. This sample is represented by tens of thousands of clones; roughly 92% of them were singletons. The ten top clones hold 0.6% to 0.7% of the sample. The study at large found these results: At doses from 0.1 to 3.0 mg/kg, clonal expansion was seen in both CD4+ and CD8+ blood T cells between baseline and week 6. After ivuxolimab, more expanded clones were found on average in CD8+ T cells than in CD4+ T cells. In partial responders in the 0.1-3.0 mg/kg groups, normalized peripheral clonal expansion was found to be among the lowest, especially among CD8+ T cells. Antigen specificity was not determined for the clonally expanded peripheral T cells. Low levels of normalized T-cell clonal expansion were also shown by some nonresponding patients.

The receptor was isolated from an adult with an advanced solid tumor such as melanoma, head and neck, liver or kidney cancer. The chain employs TRBV30 and TRBJ2-1; the D call is possibly TRBD1 or TRBD2, each sharing 5 bases. The source was CD4+ or CD8+ T cells sorted from blood, collected in a trial of the OX40 agonist ivuxolimab. The encoded CDR3 is CAWRPGTNNEQFF. The DNA is TGTGCCTGGAGACCGGGGACCAACAATGAGCAGTTCTTC.